These 3 T cell receptor beta chains were sequenced from one sample in a study of regulatory T cells in long-lasting Graves disease. Time point specified: newly diagnosed GD, antithyroid drugs for less than 3 months. Following extraction of RNA from PBMCs, that RNA was used to make the TCR library. CDR3 regions were amplified by Arm-PCR using iRepertoire HTBI primers to build TCR beta libraries. TCRdb fed the multiplex PCR reads into MiXCR, producing one record per CDR3 protein. The repertoire holds 300,000 to 400,000 distinct CDR3 sequences, with 15% to 18% as singletons. The sample consisted of peripheral blood mononuclear cells (PBMCs), taken at new diagnosis, from a patient treated with antithyroid drugs. These receptors originate from a female donor with Graves disease.

This clonotype was observed at least ten times. This chain uses TRBV6-6 with TRBJ2-7; no clear D. V was cut by 0 bases and J by 3 bases, with 12 bases left in between. This CDR3 has 15 amino acids. The V gene's germline CDR1 is MNHNY and CDR2 SVGAGI (reference sequence). CDR3 region: CASSYSVRTDYEQYF. DNA for the CDR3: TGTGCCAGCAGTTACTCGGTTAGGACCGACTACGAGCAGTACTTC.

This clonotype was counted between two and nine times. The chain employs TRBV20-1 and TRBJ2-7, with D unclear. This CDR3 spans 13 amino acids. With 3 bases removed from V and 4 bases from J, the gap between germline ends came to 13 bases. Germline values: CDR1 DFQATT, CDR2 SNEGSKA (reference sequence). The CDR3 sequence: CSARSWVEYEQYF. The CDR3 bases are TGCAGTGCTAGGTCCTGGGTAGAGTACGAGCAGTACTTC.

This clonotype was seen repeatedly, ten times or more. The V and J genes are TRBV12-3 or TRBV12-4 and TRBJ1-2; 7 nucleotides align to TRBD1. This CDR3 is built from 14 residues. Trimming removed 5 bases from V and 2 bases from J; junction bases left unmatched: 5. This CDR3 is CASSPGQRNYGYTF. In DNA form, the CDR3 reads TGTGCCAGCAGTCCGGGACAGAGGAACTATGGCTACACCTTC.